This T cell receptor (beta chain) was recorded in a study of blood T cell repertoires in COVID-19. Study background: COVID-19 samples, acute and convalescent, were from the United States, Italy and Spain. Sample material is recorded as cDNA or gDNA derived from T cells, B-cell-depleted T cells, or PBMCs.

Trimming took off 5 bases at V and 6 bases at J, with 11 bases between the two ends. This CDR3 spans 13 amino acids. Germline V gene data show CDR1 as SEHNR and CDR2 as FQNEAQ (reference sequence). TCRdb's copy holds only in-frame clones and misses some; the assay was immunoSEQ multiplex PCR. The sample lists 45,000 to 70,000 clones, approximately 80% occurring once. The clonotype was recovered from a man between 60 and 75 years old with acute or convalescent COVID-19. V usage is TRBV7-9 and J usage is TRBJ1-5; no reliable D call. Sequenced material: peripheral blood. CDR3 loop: CASSTLTGQPQHF. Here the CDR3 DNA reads TGTGCCAGCAGCACTCTTACCGGTCAGCCCCAGCATTTT.